The clone carrying this T cell receptor beta chain was observed many times. Antigen unknown. Unmatched junction bases numbered 8, after V lost 5 bases and J lost 5 bases. The CDR3 is 15 residues long. Germline CDR1 SGDLS, CDR2 YYNGEE. The data are from a study of T-cell reconstitution after alpha-beta-depleted transplantation in children. Notes on the study in general: Most T-cell counts and diversity one year after the transplant came from T cells that were newly produced. There were some patients whose high TCRbeta diversity at day 60 came from surviving recipient T cells and thymic progenitors. The study reportedly traced alpha-beta T cells about two months after transplant to several hundred expanded graft clones.

For TCRbeta, the library was prepared with unique molecular identifiers. TCRdb recomputed calls from the PCR reads with MiXCR, one row per CDR3 protein. This table holds approximately 200,000 distinct CDR3 sequences, roughly 6.3% found once. The sequencing here drew on PBMCs, taken before TCRalphabeta/CD19-depleted stem cell transplant. The receptor was derived from a girl in the first two years of life with combined immunodeficiency, due to receive a stem cell transplant. The chain joins TRBV9 to TRBJ2-1; 9 bases are a match to TRBD2. The CDR3 DNA sequence: TGTGCCAGCAGGTTAGCGGGGGCGAAACACAATGAGCAGTTCTTC. Translation gives CASRLAGAKHNEQFF.